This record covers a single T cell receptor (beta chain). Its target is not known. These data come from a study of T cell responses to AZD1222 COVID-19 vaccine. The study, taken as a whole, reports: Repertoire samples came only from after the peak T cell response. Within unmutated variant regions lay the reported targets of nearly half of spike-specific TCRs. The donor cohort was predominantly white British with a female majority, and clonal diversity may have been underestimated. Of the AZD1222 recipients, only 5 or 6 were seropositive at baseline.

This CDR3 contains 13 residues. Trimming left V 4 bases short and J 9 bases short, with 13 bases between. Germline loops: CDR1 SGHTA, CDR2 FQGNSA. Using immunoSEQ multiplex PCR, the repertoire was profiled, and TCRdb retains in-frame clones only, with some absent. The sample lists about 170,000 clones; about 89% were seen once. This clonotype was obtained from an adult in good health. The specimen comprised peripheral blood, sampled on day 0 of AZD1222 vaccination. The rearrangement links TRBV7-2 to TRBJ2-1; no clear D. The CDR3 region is CASSSTLGSEQFF. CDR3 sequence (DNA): TGTGCCAGCAGCTCGACTCTAGGTTCTGAGCAGTTCTTC.